This T cell receptor beta chain was retrieved from a study of T cells in Graves' hyperthyroidism and ophthalmopathy. Germline assignment: CDR1 SGHTA and CDR2 FQGTGA. The CDR3 spans 13 residues. V lost 5 bases and J lost 11, with 16 bases in between. From RNA transcripts, TCR beta CDR3 regions were amplified. HTBI primers were used for first-round RT-PCR of the TCR CDR3. TCRdb ran MiXCR on the multiplex PCR reads and lists one entry per CDR3 protein. The sample includes a few hundred thousand distinct CDR3 sequences, over 15% of them seen just once. Exclusion followed for patients with uncontrolled infection, other autoimmune disease, pregnancy or lactation. Ten or more counts support this clonotype.

The V gene is TRBV7-3, the J gene TRBJ2-1; tentative D call: TRBD2 (5 bases). The clonotype was recovered from a woman younger than 35 with Graves' ophthalmopathy. The sequenced sample was blood. In nucleotides, the CDR3 is TGTGCCAGCAGCCCGGAGGTTGGCCGCAAGCAGTTCTTC. Encoded protein: CASSPEVGRKQFF.